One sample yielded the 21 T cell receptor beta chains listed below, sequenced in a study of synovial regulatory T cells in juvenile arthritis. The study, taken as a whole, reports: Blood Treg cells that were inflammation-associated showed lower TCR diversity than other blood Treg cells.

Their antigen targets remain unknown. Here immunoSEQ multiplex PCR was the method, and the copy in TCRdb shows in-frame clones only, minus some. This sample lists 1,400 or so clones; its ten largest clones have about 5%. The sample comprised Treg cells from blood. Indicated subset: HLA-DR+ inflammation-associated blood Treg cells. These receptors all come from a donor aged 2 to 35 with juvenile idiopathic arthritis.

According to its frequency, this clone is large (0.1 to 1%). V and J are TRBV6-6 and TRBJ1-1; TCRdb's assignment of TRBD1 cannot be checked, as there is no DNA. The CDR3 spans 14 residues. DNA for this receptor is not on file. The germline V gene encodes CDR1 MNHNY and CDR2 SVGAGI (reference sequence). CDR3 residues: CASKLQGAATEAFF.

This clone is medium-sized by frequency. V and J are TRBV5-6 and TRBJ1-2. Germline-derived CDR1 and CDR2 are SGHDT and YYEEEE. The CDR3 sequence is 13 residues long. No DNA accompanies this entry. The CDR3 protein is CASSPLGSGGYTF.

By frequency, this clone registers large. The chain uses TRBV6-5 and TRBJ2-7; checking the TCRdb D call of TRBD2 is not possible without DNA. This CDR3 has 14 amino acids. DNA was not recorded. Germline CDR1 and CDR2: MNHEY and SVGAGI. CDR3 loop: CASSYRTTSYEQYF.

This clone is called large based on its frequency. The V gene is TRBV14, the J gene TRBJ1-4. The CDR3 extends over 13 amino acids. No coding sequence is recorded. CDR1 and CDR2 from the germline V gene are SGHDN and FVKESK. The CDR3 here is CASSQYSNEKLFF.

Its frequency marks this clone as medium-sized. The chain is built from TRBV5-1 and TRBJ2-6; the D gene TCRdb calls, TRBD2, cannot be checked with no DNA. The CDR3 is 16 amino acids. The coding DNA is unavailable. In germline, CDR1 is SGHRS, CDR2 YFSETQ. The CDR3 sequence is CASTGGWRTGANVLTF.

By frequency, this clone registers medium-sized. The CDR3 reads CAWSSVSNQPQHF. The V gene is TRBV30, the J gene TRBJ1-5; TCRdb picks TRBD1, but there is no DNA to check that call. The CDR3 is 13 amino acids. The protein alone is recorded here. CDR1 and CDR2 from the germline V gene are GTSNPN and SVGIG (reference sequence). Supplemented by reference TRBV30 and TRBJ1-5, the full variable domain reads SQTIHQWPATLVQPVGSPLSLECTVEGTSNPNLYWYRQAAGRGLQLLFYSVGIGQISSEVPQNLSASRPQDRQFILSSKKLLLSDSGFYLCAWSSVSNQPQHFGDGTRLSIL.

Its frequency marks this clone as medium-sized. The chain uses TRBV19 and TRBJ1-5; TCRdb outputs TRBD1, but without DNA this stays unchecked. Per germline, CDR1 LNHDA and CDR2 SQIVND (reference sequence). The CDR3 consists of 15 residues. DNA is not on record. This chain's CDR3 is CASSISGTTYQPQHF.

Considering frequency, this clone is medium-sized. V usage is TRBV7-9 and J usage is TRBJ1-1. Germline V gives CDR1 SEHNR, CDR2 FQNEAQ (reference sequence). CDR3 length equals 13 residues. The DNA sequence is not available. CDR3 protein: CASSSMTLAEAFF.

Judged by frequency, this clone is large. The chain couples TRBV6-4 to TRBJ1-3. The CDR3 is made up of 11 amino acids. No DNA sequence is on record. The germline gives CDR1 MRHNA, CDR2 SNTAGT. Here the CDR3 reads CASSDPLSIYF.

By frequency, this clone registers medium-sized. CDR3 amino acids: CASSLGTGRGETQYF. The chain links TRBV19 to TRBJ2-5; the D call of TRBD1 rests on TCRdb alone, since no DNA is present to check it. Looked up from germline, CDR1 is LNHDA and CDR2 is SQIVND (reference sequence). The CDR3 extends over 15 amino acids. No coding sequence is recorded.

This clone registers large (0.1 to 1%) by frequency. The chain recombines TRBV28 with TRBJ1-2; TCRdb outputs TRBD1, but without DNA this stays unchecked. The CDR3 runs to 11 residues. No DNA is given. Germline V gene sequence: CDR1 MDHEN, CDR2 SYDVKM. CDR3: CASSLRGYYTF.

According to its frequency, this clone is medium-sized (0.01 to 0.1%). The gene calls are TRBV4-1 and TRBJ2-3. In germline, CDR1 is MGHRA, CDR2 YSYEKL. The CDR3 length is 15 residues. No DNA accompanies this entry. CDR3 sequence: CASSITWGNTDTQYF.

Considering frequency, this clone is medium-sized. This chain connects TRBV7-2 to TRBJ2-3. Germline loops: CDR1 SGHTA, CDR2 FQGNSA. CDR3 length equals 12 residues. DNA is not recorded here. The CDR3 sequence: CASSFQTDTQYF.

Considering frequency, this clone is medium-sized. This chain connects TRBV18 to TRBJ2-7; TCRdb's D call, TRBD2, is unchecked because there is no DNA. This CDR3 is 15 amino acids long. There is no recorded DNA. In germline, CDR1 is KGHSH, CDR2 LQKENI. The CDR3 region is CASSPGLAGTYEQYF. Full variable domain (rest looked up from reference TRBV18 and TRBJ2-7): NAGVMQNPRHLVRRRGQEARLRCSPMKGHSHVYWYRQLPEEGLKFMVYLQKENIIDESGMPKERFSAEFPKEGPSILRIQQVVRGDSAAYFCASSPGLAGTYEQYFGPGTRLTVT.

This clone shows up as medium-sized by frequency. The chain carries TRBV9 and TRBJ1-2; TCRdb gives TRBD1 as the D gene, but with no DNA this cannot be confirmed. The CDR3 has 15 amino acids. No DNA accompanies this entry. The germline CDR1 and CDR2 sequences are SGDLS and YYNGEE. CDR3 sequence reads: CASSVGTVFNYGYTF.

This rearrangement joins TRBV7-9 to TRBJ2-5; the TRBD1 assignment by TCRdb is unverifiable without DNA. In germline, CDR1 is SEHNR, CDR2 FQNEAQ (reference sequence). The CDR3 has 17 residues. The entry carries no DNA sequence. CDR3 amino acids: CASSPRDRVFGQETQYF.

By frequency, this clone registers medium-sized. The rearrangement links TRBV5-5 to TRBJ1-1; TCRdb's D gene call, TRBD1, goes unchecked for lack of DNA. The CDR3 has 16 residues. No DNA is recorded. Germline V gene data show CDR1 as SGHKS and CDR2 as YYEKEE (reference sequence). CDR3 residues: CASSLDPTDRGLVAFF.

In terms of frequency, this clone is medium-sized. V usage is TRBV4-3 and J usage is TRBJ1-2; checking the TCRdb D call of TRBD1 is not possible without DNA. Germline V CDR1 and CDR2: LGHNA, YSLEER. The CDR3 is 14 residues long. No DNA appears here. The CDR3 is CASSQDRGHYGYTF.

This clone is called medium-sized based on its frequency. CDR3 region: CASSLRTSGRADSYEQYF. V is TRBV5-1 and J is TRBJ2-7; as DNA is missing, the TRBD2 call by TCRdb cannot be tested. The CDR3 covers 18 residues. No nucleotide data were recorded. Germline V gene sequence: CDR1 SGHRS, CDR2 YFSETQ.

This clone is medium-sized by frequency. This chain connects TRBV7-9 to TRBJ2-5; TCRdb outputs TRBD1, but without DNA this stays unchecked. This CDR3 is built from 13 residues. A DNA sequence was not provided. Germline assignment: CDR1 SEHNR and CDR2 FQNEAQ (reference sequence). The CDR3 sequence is CASSRTGLQTQYF.

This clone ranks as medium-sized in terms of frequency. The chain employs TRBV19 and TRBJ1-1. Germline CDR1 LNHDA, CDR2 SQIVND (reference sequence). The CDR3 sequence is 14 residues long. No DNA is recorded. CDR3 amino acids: CASSIPGGPTEAFF.